Below, 28 T cell receptor beta chains from the same sample are listed, as sequenced in a study of control samples from healthy donors and cancer patients. TCRdb's copy holds only in-frame clones and misses some; the assay was immunoSEQ multiplex PCR. The data show roughly 20,000 clones, 80% to 90% seen once. The sample consisted of PBMCs. The receptors derive from a woman aged 70 to 79 with lung cancer.

This clone has more than one count but fewer than ten. The chain recombines TRBV13 with TRBJ1-4; D remains unclear. The CDR3 length is 15 residues. V was cut by 2 bases and J by 4 bases, with 11 bases left in between. Per germline, CDR1 PRHDT and CDR2 FYEKMQ (reference sequence). The CDR3 nucleotides are TGTGCCAGCAGCTTAAGGTTCGGGGTTAATGAAAAACTGTTTTTT. Amino acids: CASSLRFGVNEKLFF. The entire variable domain, with the rest obtained from reference TRBV13 and TRBJ1-4, is as follows: AAGVIQSPRHLIKEKRETATLKCYPIPRHDTVYWYQQGPGQDPQFLISFYEKMQSDKGSIPDRFSAQQFSDYHSELNMSSLELGDSALYFCASSLRFGVNEKLFFGSGTQLSVL.

This clone occurred a few times. V usage is TRBV6-1 and J usage is TRBJ1-1, with D perhaps TRBD1 (5 bases). Per the germline V gene, CDR1 is MNHNS and CDR2 is SASEGT. V was trimmed by 1 base and J by 8 bases, leaving 11 bases between them. This CDR3 spans 13 amino acids. The CDR3 DNA follows: TGTGCCAGCAGTGAAGGGACGAGGACAGAAGCTTTCTTT. Its translation is CASSEGTRTEAFF.

The CDR3 spells CASSHGQGAPDTQYF. The CDR3 DNA reads as TGCGCCAGCAGCCATGGACAGGGGGCCCCAGATACGCAGTATTTT. The genes are TRBV4-3 and TRBJ2-3; 11 bases line up with TRBD1. This CDR3 has 15 amino acids. The ends lost 3 bases at V and 4 bases at J; junction bases unmatched: 3. Looked up from germline, CDR1 is LGHNA and CDR2 is YSLEER.

V and J are TRBV9 and TRBJ2-1; 9 bases align to TRBD2. With V trimmed by 4 bases and J by 6 bases, 8 bases remained unmatched. The CDR3 is 15 amino acids. Germline V lookup: CDR1 SGDLS, CDR2 YYNGEE. CDR3 amino acids: CASSPGGTSRNEQFF. The CDR3 region has the DNA TGTGCCAGCAGCCCTGGAGGGACTAGCCGCAATGAGCAGTTCTTC.

This clone is a singleton in its sample. This rearrangement joins TRBV10-1 to TRBJ2-5; no firm D call. The CDR3 consists of 11 residues. CDR1 and CDR2 (germline): WNHNN, SYGVQD (reference sequence). The ends were cut back, 2 bases at V and 5 bases at J, with 3 bases in the middle. The CDR3: CASSEGETQYF. The CDR3 DNA follows: TGCGCCAGCAGTGAGGGGGAGACCCAGTACTTC.

V usage is TRBV27 and J usage is TRBJ1-2; D not certain. The CDR3 is 15 residues long. CDR1 is MNHEY, CDR2 SMNVEV, per germline (reference sequence). V lost 7 bases to trimming and J lost 8 bases, with 23 bases between them. The CDR3 nucleotides are TGTGCCAGCAACCCCGGGAGGGAGCTTTCCTTGGGCTACACCTTC. Amino acid sequence: CASNPGRELSLGYTF.

The V gene is TRBV10-3, the J gene TRBJ2-1, with D perhaps matching TRBD2 (7 bases). In germline, CDR1 is ENHRY, CDR2 SYGVKD. V was shortened by 9 bases and J by 1 base, with 13 bases between the two germline ends. The CDR3 extends over 14 amino acids. CDR3 sequence: CAISQGGSYNEQFF. CDR3 DNA: TGTGCCATTTCACAGGGAGGGTCCTACAATGAGCAGTTCTTC.

The chain links TRBV2 to TRBJ1-5; TRBD1 might be the D (5 bases). Trimming removed 7 bases at V and 3 bases at J, with 10 bases between. The CDR3 covers 13 residues. CDR1 is SNHLY and CDR2 is FYNNEI in the germline V gene. The DNA for the CDR3 is TGTGCCAGCAACCGGGACTACAATCAGCCCCAGCATTTT. Its translation: CASNRDYNQPQHF.

Only a few counts were recorded for this clone. The V call is TRBV7-2, the J call TRBJ2-7, with D perhaps TRBD2 (5 bases). Germline lookup yields CDR1 SGHTA and CDR2 FQGNSA. Trimming cost V 5 bases and J 5 bases, with 10 bases left between them. The length of the CDR3 is 12 residues. CDR3 loop: CASSLEGNEQYF. The CDR3 nucleotides are TGTGCCAGCAGCCTTGAGGGAAACGAGCAGTACTTC.

V usage is TRBV21-1 and J usage is TRBJ1-2. TRBV21-1 constitutes a pseudogene. The CDR3 runs 14 residues. CDR3 amino acids: CASSKGGGSYGYTF. The CDR3 DNA is TGTGCCAGCAGCAAAGGTGGGGGGAGCTATGGCTACACCTTC.

The chain carries TRBV30 and TRBJ2-7, with D perhaps TRBD1 (6 bases). CDR1 and CDR2 from the germline V gene are GTSNPN and SVGIG (reference sequence). The length of the CDR3 is 13 residues. V lost 1 base to trimming and J lost 6 bases, with 13 bases between them. In nucleotides, the CDR3 is TGTGCCTGGAGTGGCGAAACAGGGTTCGAGCAGTACTTC. Protein product: CAWSGETGFEQYF.

The chain carries TRBV18 and TRBJ1-5; D uncertain. The CDR3 extends over 13 amino acids. In germline, CDR1 is KGHSH, CDR2 LQKENI. Between the trimmed V and J ends, which lost 5 bases and 0 bases, there was a span of 5 bases. In DNA, the CDR3 is TGTGCCAGCTCAAGCTATAGCAATCAGCCCCAGCATTTT. As protein: CASSSYSNQPQHF.

The CDR3 sequence is CASSSPPGGNQPQHF. The CDR3, as DNA: TGTGCCAGCAGTTCCCCCCCAGGGGGCAATCAGCCCCAGCATTTT. The chain recombines TRBV28 with TRBJ1-5; perhaps TRBD1 as D (6 bases). The CDR3 is 15 residues long. Germline values: CDR1 MDHEN, CDR2 SYDVKM. Deletions cut 4 bases from V and 2 bases from J, with 12 bases between.

The J gene is TRBJ2-7, the V gene TRBV2; 9 positions match TRBD1. With V trimmed by 4 bases and J by 3 bases, 1 base remained unmatched. The CDR3 is 13 residues long. The germline V gene encodes CDR1 SNHLY and CDR2 FYNNEI. CDR3 protein: CASSVGQGYEQYF. Written as DNA, the CDR3 is TGTGCCAGCAGTGTGGGACAGGGCTACGAGCAGTACTTC.

V is TRBV6-5 and J is TRBJ1-2; perhaps TRBD1 as D (6 bases). CDR1 and CDR2 from the germline V gene are MNHEY and SVGAGI. The CDR3 totals 14 residues. V was shortened by 2 bases and J by 8 bases, with 15 bases between the two germline ends. CDR3 in DNA: TGTGCCAGCAGTTACGTCGCAGGGGAGGGGGGCTACACCTTC. It is translated as CASSYVAGEGGYTF.

The chain joins TRBV14 to TRBJ2-1; TRBD1 might be the D (5 bases). V was clipped by 1 base and J by 9 bases, with 19 bases between them. This CDR3 spans 16 amino acids. The germline gives CDR1 SGHDN, CDR2 FVKESK. CDR3 coding DNA: TGTGCCAGCAGCCAAGCGAGGCAGCGTAGTAGGGGTGAGCAGTTCTTC. This gives the protein CASSQARQRSRGEQFF.

The gene calls are TRBV6-1 and TRBJ1-3; a possible D gene is TRBD1 (5 bases). V was cut by 3 bases and J by 1 base, with 7 bases left in between. The CDR3 sequence is 14 residues long. The germline gives CDR1 MNHNS, CDR2 SASEGT. The CDR3, as DNA: TGTGCCAGCAGTGACAGGGAGTCTGGAAACACCATATATTTT. Protein: CASSDRESGNTIYF.

This chain joins TRBV18 and TRBJ2-7, with TRBD2 matching over 11 bases. J lost 1 base, V lost 8 bases, and 16 bases had no gene match. Germline V gene sequence: CDR1 KGHSH, CDR2 LQKENI. The CDR3 covers 18 residues. In DNA, the CDR3 is TGTGCCAGCACCACCGGACTAGCGGGTCCCACAACTTCCTACGAGCAGTACTTC. It yields the protein CASTTGLAGPTTSYEQYF.

The chain couples TRBV2 to TRBJ1-1, with D perhaps matching TRBD1 (6 bases). This CDR3 is 13 amino acids long. The germline V gene has CDR1 SNHLY and CDR2 FYNNEI. The V gene lost 11 bases and the J gene lost 0 bases, with 13 bases spanning the gap. CDR3 in amino acids: CAGKGQLNTEAFF. CDR3 sequence (DNA): TGTGCCGGAAAAGGACAGTTGAACACTGAAGCTTTCTTT.

V is TRBV18 and J is TRBJ1-4, with 8 bases matching TRBD1. Looked up from germline, CDR1 is KGHSH and CDR2 is LQKENI. The CDR3 has 20 residues. The junction had 21 bases not matched to a gene; V was cut back by 2 bases and J by 7 bases. CDR3 protein: CASSPSTGALGAPGGEKLFF. The CDR3 coding sequence is TGTGCCAGCTCACCATCGACAGGGGCCCTTGGGGCGCCGGGGGGTGAAAAACTGTTTTTT.

The chain recombines TRBV18 with TRBJ2-7, with TRBD1 matching 7 bases. The CDR3 is 14 amino acids. Germline trimming cut 0 bases from V and 3 bases from J; bases unmatched to any gene: 2. CDR1 and CDR2 from the germline V gene are KGHSH and LQKENI. The CDR3 DNA sequence: TGTGCCAGCTCACCACCGGGACAGATCTACGAGCAGTACTTC. It translates to CASSPPGQIYEQYF. Complete variable domain (other parts from reference TRBV18 and TRBJ2-7): NAGVMQNPRHLVRRRGQEARLRCSPMKGHSHVYWYRQLPEEGLKFMVYLQKENIIDESGMPKERFSAEFPKEGPSILRIQQVVRGDSAAYFCASSPPGQIYEQYFGPGTRLTVT.

This rearrangement joins TRBV28 to TRBJ1-1; D is possibly TRBD1 (5 bases). V was trimmed by 8 bases and J by 0 bases, leaving 10 bases between them. This CDR3 spans 13 amino acids. Germline CDR1 and CDR2: MDHEN and SYDVKM. The CDR3 bases are TGTGCCAGCCATCCGACAGTGAACACTGAAGCTTTCTTT. Its translation: CASHPTVNTEAFF. Drawing the rest from reference TRBV28 and TRBJ1-1, the complete variable domain is DVKVTQSSRYLVKRTGEKVFLECVQDMDHENMFWYRQDPGLGLRLIYFSYDVKMKEKGDIPEGYSVSREKKERFSLILESASTNQTSMYLCASHPTVNTEAFFGQGTRLTVV.

The V call is TRBV24-1, the J call TRBJ2-2, with 9 positions matching TRBD1. In germline, CDR1 is KGHDR, CDR2 SFDVKD. Trimming cost V 4 bases and J 3 bases; bases outside gene matches: 2. This CDR3 is built from 15 residues. CDR3 nucleotide sequence: TGTGCCACCAGTGAGGGGACAGGGCACACCGGGGAGCTGTTTTTT. Protein: CATSEGTGHTGELFF.

The chain employs TRBV5-1 and TRBJ2-7, with 12 bases aligning to TRBD1. This CDR3 comprises 16 residues. CDR1 is SGHRS and CDR2 is YFSETQ in the germline V gene. V dropped 0 bases and J dropped 5; count of bases not matched to a gene: 6. The CDR3 sequence: CASSLDPGTGGDEQYF. Written as DNA, the CDR3 is TGCGCCAGCAGCTTGGACCCCGGGACAGGGGGCGACGAGCAGTACTTC.

The V and J genes are TRBV25-1 and TRBJ1-3; maybe TRBD1 (6 bases). This CDR3 comprises 14 residues. V lost 4 bases and J lost 6, with 13 bases in between. CDR1 is MGHDK and CDR2 is SYGVNS in the germline V gene. This CDR3 reads CASSVPGELNTIYF. The DNA of the CDR3 is TGTGCCAGCAGTGTACCAGGGGAATTAAACACCATATATTTT.

This clone was seen just once. The V and J genes are TRBV9 and TRBJ2-1; TRBD2 agrees at 11 bases. Germline V CDR1 and CDR2: SGDLS, YYNGEE. Trimming at V came to 0 bases and at J to 8 bases, leaving 7 bases not matched to a gene. The CDR3 covers 16 residues. The CDR3 sequence: CASSVATSGRVHEQFF. CDR3 sequence (DNA): TGTGCCAGCAGCGTAGCAACTAGCGGGAGAGTGCATGAGCAGTTCTTC.

This clone showed up just a few times. Here the CDR3 reads CASSLRGNTGELFF. CDR3 coding DNA: TGTGCCAGCAGCTTACGAGGGAACACCGGGGAGCTGTTTTTT. This rearrangement joins TRBV7-8 to TRBJ2-2; D is unresolved. V was pared by 2 bases and J by 1 base, with 5 bases between. The CDR3 covers 14 residues. Germline CDR1 and CDR2: SGHVS and FQNEAQ. The full variable domain, with the rest looked up from reference TRBV7-8 and TRBJ2-2, is GAGVSQSPRYKVAKRGQDVALRCDPISGHVSLFWYQQALGQGPEFLTYFQNEAQLDKSGLPSDRFFAERPEGSVSTLKIQRTQQEDSAVYLCASSLRGNTGELFFGEGSRLTVL.

J is TRBJ1-6 and V is TRBV4-3, with D maybe TRBD1 (6 bases). V was shortened by 1 base and J by 5 bases, with 9 bases between the two germline ends. The CDR3 is made up of 15 amino acids. The germline gives CDR1 LGHNA, CDR2 YSLEER. In DNA, the CDR3 is TGCGCCAGCAGCCAAGGGGGGGCCGATAATTCACCCCTCCACTTT. This gives the protein CASSQGGADNSPLHF.